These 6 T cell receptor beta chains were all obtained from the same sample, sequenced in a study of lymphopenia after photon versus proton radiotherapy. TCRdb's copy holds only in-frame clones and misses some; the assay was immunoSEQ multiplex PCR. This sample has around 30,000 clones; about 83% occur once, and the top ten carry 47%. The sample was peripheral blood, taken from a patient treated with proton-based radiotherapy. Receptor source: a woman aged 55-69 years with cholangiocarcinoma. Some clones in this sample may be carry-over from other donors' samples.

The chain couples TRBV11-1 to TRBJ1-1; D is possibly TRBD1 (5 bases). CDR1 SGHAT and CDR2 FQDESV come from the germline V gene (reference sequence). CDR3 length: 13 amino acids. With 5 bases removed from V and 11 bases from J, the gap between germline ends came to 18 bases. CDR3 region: CASSEWTVGEAFF. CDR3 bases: TGTGCCAGCAGCGAATGGACGGTGGGGGAGGCTTTCTTT. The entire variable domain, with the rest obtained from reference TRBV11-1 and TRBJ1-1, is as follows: EAEVAQSPRYKITEKSQAVAFWCDPISGHATLYWYRQILGQGPELLVQFQDESVVDDSQLPKDRFSAERLKGVDSTLKIQPAELGDSAMYLCASSEWTVGEAFFGQGTRLTVV.

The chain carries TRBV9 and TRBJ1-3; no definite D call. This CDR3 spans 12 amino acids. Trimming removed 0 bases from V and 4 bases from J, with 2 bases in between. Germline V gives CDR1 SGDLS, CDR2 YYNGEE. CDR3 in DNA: TGTGCCAGCAGCGTAGAGGGAAACACCATATATTTT. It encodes CASSVEGNTIYF. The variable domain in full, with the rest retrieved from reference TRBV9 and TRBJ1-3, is DSGVTQTPKHLITATGQRVTLRCSPRSGDLSVYWYQQSLDQGLQFLIQYYNGEERAKGNILERFSAQQFPDLHSELNLSSLELGDSALYFCASSVEGNTIYFGEGSWLTVV.

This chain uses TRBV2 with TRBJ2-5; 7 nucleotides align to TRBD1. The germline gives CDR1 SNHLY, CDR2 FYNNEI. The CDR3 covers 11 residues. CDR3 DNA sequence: TGTGCAAGGACAGGTCAAGAGACCCAGTACTTC. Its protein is CARTGQETQYF.

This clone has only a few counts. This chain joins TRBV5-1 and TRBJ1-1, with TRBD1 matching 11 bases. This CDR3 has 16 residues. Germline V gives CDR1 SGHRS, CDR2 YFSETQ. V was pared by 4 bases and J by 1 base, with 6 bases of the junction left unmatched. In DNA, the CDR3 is TGCGCCAGCAGCACATGGACAGGGGGCAAGAACACTGAAGCTTTCTTT. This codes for CASSTWTGGKNTEAFF.

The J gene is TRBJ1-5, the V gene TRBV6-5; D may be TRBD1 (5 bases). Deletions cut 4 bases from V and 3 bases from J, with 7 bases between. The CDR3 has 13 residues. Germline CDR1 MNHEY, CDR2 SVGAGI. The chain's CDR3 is CASSSRDNQPQHF. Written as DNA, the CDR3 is TGTGCCAGCAGTTCCAGGGACAATCAGCCCCAGCATTTT.

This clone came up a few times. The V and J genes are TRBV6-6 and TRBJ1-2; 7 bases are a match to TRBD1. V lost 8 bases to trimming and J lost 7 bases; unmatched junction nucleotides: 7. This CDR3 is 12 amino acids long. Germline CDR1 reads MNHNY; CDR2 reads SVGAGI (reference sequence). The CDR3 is CASCPAGGGYTF. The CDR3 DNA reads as TGTGCCAGCTGCCCCGCAGGGGGTGGCTACACCTTC.